The 13 T cell receptor beta chains below were found in one sample sequenced in a study of cytomegalovirus exposure and HLA in healthy donors. Both 60 Vbeta primers and 13 Jbeta primers went into the PCR. Clones were sequenced by immunoSEQ multiplex PCR, and TCRdb holds only the in-frame ones, with some missing. This listing includes roughly 110,000 clones. Sequenced input: PBMCs. The origin of the receptors is a man younger than 45 in good health and CMV-seronegative.

This rearrangement joins TRBV27 to TRBJ1-5; 7 nucleotides agree with TRBD1. Germline CDR1 is MNHEY and CDR2 is SMNVEV (reference sequence). Unmatched junction bases numbered 5, after V lost 5 bases and J lost 1 base. The CDR3 totals 15 residues. In nucleotides, the CDR3 is TGTGCCAGCAGTGCCGGGACAGAGAGCAATCAGCCCCAGCATTTT. It specifies CASSAGTESNQPQHF.

This chain joins TRBV5-1 and TRBJ2-5; the D is unclear. The CDR3 extends over 15 amino acids. Germline CDR1 and CDR2: SGHRS and YFSETQ. Trimming removed 1 base at V and 2 bases at J, with 12 bases between. The CDR3 DNA sequence: TGCGCCAGCAGCTTGTGGCAGCTACTACAAGAGACCCAGTACTTC. This encodes CASSLWQLLQETQYF.

This chain connects TRBV2 to TRBJ2-5, with D maybe TRBD1 (5 bases). The CDR3 has 15 residues. Per the germline V gene, CDR1 is SNHLY and CDR2 is FYNNEI. Trimming took 1 base from V and 0 from J, leaving 9 bases between them. The CDR3 nucleotides read TGTGCCAGCAGTGAAGGGGGCTATTACCAAGAGACCCAGTACTTC. This encodes CASSEGGYYQETQYF.

A remark on this clone: Other nucleotide sequences in the sample specify the same CDR3. The V and J genes are TRBV15 and TRBJ1-1; D not resolved. CDR3 length: 15 residues. Germline loops: CDR1 LNHNV, CDR2 YYDKDF (reference sequence). V was trimmed by 0 bases and J by 1 base, leaving 9 bases between them. In DNA form, the CDR3 reads TGTGCCACCAGCAGAGACAACCGGAGGAACACTGAAGCTTTCTTT. It codes for CATSRDNRRNTEAFF.

The genes are TRBV28 and TRBJ1-6; D ambiguous. Trimming took off 6 bases at V and 10 bases at J, with 13 bases between the two ends. CDR3 length: 13 amino acids. CDR1 and CDR2 (germline): MDHEN, SYDVKM. CDR3 sequence (DNA): TGTGCCAGCAGGTGGACCGGGGAGTCACCCCTCCACTTT. It codes for CASRWTGESPLHF.

This chain joins TRBV6-6 and TRBJ2-1; 7 positions agree with TRBD2. CDR3 length: 15 residues. V dropped 4 bases and J dropped 0; count of bases not matched to a gene: 3. CDR1 is MNHNY, CDR2 SVGAGI, per germline (reference sequence). The DNA of the CDR3 is TGTGCCAGCAGTTCGGGACTACCCTCCTACAATGAGCAGTTCTTC. Its protein product is CASSSGLPSYNEQFF.

The chain is built from TRBV2 and TRBJ2-1; TRBD1 matches at 7 bases. Per germline, CDR1 SNHLY and CDR2 FYNNEI. Unmatched junction bases numbered 3, after V lost 4 bases and J lost 3 bases. The CDR3 is 14 amino acids. The CDR3 DNA is TGTGCCAGCAGTGGACAGGGATTCTACAATGAGCAGTTCTTC. Translation gives CASSGQGFYNEQFF.

The chain links TRBV6-6 to TRBJ2-7; possible D gene TRBD1, 6 bases. Deletions cut 4 bases from V and 6 bases from J, with 16 bases between. The CDR3 totals 14 residues. The germline CDR1 and CDR2 sequences are MNHNY and SVGAGI (reference sequence). The CDR3 loop is CASSSRQAQVEQYF. The DNA for the CDR3 is TGTGCCAGCAGTTCCCGACAGGCCCAAGTCGAGCAGTACTTC.

This rearrangement joins TRBV4-2 to TRBJ2-7; 9 nucleotides align to TRBD1. This CDR3 has 14 amino acids. The germline V gene has CDR1 LGHNA and CDR2 YNFKEQ. Germline trimming cut 2 bases from V and 5 bases from J; bases unmatched to any gene: 4. In DNA form, the CDR3 reads TGTGCCAGCAGCCAATCCGGGACAGGGAACGAGCAGTACTTC. Its protein is CASSQSGTGNEQYF.

The CDR3 spells CASSGQGVTDTQYF. CDR3 nucleotide sequence: TGTGCCAGCAGTGGCCAAGGAGTCACAGATACGCAGTATTTT. This rearrangement joins TRBV6-1 to TRBJ2-3; no clear D gene. This CDR3 spans 14 amino acids. Trimming took off 4 bases at V and 2 bases at J, with 10 bases between the two ends. Looked up from germline, CDR1 is MNHNS and CDR2 is SASEGT.

The chain combines TRBV7-9 with TRBJ2-5; 7 nucleotides agree with TRBD2. Germline CDR1 and CDR2: SEHNR and FQNEAQ (reference sequence). The CDR3 sequence is 18 residues long. J lost 0 bases, V lost 5 bases, and 15 bases had no gene match. The CDR3 DNA follows: TGTGCCAGCAGCCCCCGGCAGGGATTGCGGGGGTACCAAGAGACCCAGTACTTC. It codes for CASSPRQGLRGYQETQYF.

The chain is built from TRBV5-6 and TRBJ2-1; 10 nucleotides agree with TRBD1. Germline V lookup: CDR1 SGHDT, CDR2 YYEEEE. The V gene end was trimmed by 4 bases and the J gene end by 2 bases; junction bases not matched to a gene: 6. The CDR3 spans 16 residues. CDR3 amino acids: CASSTGTGDPYNEQFF. As DNA, the CDR3 is TGTGCCAGCAGCACCGGGACAGGGGACCCCTACAATGAGCAGTTCTTC.

The chain joins TRBV6-1 to TRBJ2-1, with TRBD2 matching 10 bases. Per the germline V gene, CDR1 is MNHNS and CDR2 is SASEGT. The CDR3 has 18 residues. The trim removed 2 bases at V and 2 bases at J, leaving 9 bases unmatched. As DNA, the CDR3 is TGTGCCAGCAGTGAATCGGCCCTAGCGGGGGCCGCCTACAATGAGCAGTTCTTC. Protein product: CASSESALAGAAYNEQFF.